This TCR beta chain is drawn from a study of cytomegalovirus exposure and HLA in healthy donors. Per the germline V gene, CDR1 is SGHAT and CDR2 is FQNNGV. The CDR3 extends over 17 amino acids. With 5 bases clipped from V and 0 bases from J, the junction kept 10 bases outside the gene matches. The PCR used 60 Vbeta and 13 Jbeta primers. TCRdb keeps only in-frame clones here, not all; method: immunoSEQ multiplex PCR. The table for this sample gives 100,000 to 150,000 clones. Sequenced material: PBMCs. The rearrangement links TRBV11-2 to TRBJ1-1; 9 nucleotides align to TRBD1. The TCR was taken from a middle-aged woman in good health and CMV-seropositive. CDR3 in amino acids: CASSPLQGARLNTEAFF. In DNA, the CDR3 is TGTGCCAGCAGCCCACTACAGGGGGCGCGGTTGAACACTGAAGCTTTCTTT.